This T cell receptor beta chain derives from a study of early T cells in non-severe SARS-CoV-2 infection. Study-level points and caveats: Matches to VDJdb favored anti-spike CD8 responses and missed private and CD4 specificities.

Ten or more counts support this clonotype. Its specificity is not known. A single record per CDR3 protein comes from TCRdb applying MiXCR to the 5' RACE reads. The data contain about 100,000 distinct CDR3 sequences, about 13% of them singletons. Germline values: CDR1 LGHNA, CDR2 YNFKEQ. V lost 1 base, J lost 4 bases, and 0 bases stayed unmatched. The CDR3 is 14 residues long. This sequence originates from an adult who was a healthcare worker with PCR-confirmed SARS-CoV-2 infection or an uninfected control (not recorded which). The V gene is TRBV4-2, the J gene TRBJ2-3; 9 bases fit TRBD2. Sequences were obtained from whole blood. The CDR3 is CASSQGTSADTQYF. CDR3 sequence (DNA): TGTGCCAGCAGCCAAGGGACTAGCGCAGATACGCAGTATTTT.